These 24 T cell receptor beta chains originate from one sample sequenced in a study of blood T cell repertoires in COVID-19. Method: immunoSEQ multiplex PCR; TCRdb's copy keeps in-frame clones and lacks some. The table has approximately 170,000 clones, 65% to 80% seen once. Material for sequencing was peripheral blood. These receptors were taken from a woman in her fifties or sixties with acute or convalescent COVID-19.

In DNA, the CDR3 is TGTGCCAGCAGTCCAACCGGGAGTGGCTACTACGAGCAGTACTTC. Protein sequence: CASSPTGSGYYEQYF. The chain carries TRBV6-5 and TRBJ2-7; D may be TRBD2 (6 bases). Per germline, CDR1 MNHEY and CDR2 SVGAGI. Trimming took 5 bases from V and 3 from J, leaving 17 bases between them. This CDR3 contains 15 residues.

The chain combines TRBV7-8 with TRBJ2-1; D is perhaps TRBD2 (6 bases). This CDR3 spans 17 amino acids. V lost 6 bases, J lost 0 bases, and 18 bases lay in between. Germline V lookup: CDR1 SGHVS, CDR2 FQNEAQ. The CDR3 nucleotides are TGTGCCAGCAGTCAGAACGGGGGTAGGAGCTCCTACAATGAGCAGTTCTTC. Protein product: CASSQNGGRSSYNEQFF.

In nucleotides, the CDR3 is TGTGCTAGTGGTCCTCACACCACGGGAGCTTTCTTT. Translation gives CASGPHTTGAFF. The rearrangement uses TRBV12-5 and TRBJ1-1, with D unclear. Trimming took off 5 bases at V and 10 bases at J, with 14 bases between the two ends. CDR3 length: 12 residues. The germline CDR1 and CDR2 sequences are LGHNT and FRNRAP.

CDR3 DNA sequence: TGTGCCAGCAGTCCGCACAGGGGAACAGAGACCCAGTACTTC. It codes for CASSPHRGTETQYF. The J gene is TRBJ2-5, the V gene TRBV6-5; TRBD1 aligns across 7 bases. The CDR3 extends over 14 amino acids. The ends lost 5 bases at V and 4 bases at J; junction bases unmatched: 7. The germline V gene has CDR1 MNHEY and CDR2 SVGAGI.

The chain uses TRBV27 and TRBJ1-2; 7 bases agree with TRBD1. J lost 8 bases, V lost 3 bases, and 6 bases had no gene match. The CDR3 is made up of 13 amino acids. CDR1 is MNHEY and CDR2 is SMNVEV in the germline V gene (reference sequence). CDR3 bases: TGTGCCAGCAGTTTCGAGGGGGCGAGGGGCTACACCTTC. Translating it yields CASSFEGARGYTF.

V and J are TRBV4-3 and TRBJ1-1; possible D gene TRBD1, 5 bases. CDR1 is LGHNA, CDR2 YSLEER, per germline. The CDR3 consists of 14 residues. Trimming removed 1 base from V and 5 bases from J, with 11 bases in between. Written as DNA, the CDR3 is TGCGCCAGCAGCCAAGTTCGGAGGGGAACTGAAGCTTTCTTT. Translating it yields CASSQVRRGTEAFF.

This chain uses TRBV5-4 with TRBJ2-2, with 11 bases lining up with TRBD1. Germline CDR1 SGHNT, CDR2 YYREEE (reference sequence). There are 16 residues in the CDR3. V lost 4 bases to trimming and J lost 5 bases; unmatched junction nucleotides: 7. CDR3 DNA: TGTGCCAGCAGCGGCGGACAGGGGGCGCGAACCGGGGAGCTGTTTTTT. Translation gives CASSGGQGARTGELFF. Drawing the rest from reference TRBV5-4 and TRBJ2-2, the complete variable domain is ETGVTQSPTHLIKTRGQQVTLRCSSQSGHNTVSWYQQALGQGPQFIFQYYREEENGRGNFPPRFSGLQFPNYSSELNVNALELDDSALYLCASSGGQGARTGELFFGEGSRLTVL.

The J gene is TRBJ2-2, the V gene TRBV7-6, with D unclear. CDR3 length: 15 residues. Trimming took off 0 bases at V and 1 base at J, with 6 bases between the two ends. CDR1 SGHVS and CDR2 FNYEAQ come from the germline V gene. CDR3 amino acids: CASSLAARNTGELFF. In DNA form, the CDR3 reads TGTGCCAGCAGCTTAGCGGCCCGGAACACCGGGGAGCTGTTTTTT.

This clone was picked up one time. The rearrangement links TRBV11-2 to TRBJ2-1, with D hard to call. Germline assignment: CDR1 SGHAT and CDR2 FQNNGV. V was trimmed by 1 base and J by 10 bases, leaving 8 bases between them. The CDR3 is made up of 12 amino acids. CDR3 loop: CASSLARLEQFF. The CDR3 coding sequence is TGTGCCAGCAGCTTAGCGCGACTCGAGCAGTTCTTC.

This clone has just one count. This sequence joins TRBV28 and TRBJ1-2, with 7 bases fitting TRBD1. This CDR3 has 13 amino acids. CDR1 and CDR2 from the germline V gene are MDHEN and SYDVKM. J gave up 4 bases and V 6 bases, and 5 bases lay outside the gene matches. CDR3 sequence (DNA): TGTGCCAGCAGAGAGGACAGGAGCTATGGCTACACCTTC. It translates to CASREDRSYGYTF.

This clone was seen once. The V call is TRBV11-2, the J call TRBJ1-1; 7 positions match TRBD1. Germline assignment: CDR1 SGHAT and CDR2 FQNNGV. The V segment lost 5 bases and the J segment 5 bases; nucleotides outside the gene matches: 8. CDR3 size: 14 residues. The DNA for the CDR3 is TGTGCCAGCAGCCCAAGACAGGGAGGAACTGAAGCTTTCTTT. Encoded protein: CASSPRQGGTEAFF.

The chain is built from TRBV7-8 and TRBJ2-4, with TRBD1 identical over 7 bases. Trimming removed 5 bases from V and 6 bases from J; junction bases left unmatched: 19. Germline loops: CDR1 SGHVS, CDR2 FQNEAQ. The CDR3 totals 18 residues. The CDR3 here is CASSLVLLDGQVLNIQYF. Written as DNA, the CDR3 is TGTGCCAGCAGCCTCGTACTCCTAGACGGACAGGTCTTAAACATTCAGTACTTC. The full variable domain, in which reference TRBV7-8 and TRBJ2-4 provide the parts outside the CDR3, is GAGVSQSPRYKVAKRGQDVALRCDPISGHVSLFWYQQALGQGPEFLTYFQNEAQLDKSGLPSDRFFAERPEGSVSTLKIQRTQQEDSAVYLCASSLVLLDGQVLNIQYFGAGTRLSVL.

Written as DNA, the CDR3 is TGTGCCAGCAGCGGTCCGACAGGGCTAGCGGGAGGGACGCCCTACAATGAGCAGTTCTTC. This encodes CASSGPTGLAGGTPYNEQFF. The V gene is TRBV5-4, the J gene TRBJ2-1, with 12 bases that match TRBD2. Germline values: CDR1 SGHNT, CDR2 YYREEE (reference sequence). CDR3 length equals 20 residues. V lost 4 bases, J lost 2 bases, and 16 bases stayed unmatched.

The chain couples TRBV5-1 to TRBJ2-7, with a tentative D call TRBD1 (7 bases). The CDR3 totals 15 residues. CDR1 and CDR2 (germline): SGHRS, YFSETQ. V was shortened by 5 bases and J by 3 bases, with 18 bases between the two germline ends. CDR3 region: CASSGSGGGLYEQYF. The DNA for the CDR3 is TGCGCCAGCAGTGGTTCAGGGGGAGGCCTCTACGAGCAGTACTTC.

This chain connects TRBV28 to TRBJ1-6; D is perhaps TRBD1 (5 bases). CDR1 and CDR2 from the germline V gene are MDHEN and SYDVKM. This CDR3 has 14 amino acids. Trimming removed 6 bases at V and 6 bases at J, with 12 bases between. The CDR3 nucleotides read TGTGCCAGCAGGCTGGGACTCCCTAATTCACCCCTCCACTTT. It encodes CASRLGLPNSPLHF.

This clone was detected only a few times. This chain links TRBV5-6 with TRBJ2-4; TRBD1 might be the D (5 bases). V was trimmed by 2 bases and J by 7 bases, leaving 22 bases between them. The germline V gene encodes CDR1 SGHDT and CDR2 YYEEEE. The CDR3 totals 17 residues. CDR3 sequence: CASSFSDIRALRNIQYF. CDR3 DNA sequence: TGTGCCAGCAGCTTCTCGGACATCCGAGCACTCCGGAACATTCAGTACTTC.

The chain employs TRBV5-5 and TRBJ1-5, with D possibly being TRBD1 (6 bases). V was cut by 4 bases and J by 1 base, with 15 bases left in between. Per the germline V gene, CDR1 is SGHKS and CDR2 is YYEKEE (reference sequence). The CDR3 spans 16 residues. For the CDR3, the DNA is TGTGCCAGCAGCGTGGGACATGCGGGGAGCAATCAGCCCCAGCATTTT. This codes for CASSVGHAGSNQPQHF.

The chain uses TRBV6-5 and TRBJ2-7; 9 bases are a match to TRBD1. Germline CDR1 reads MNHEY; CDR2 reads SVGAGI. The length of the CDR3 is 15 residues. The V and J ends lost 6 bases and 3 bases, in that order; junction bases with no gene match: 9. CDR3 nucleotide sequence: TGTGCCAGCAGGCCGGACAGGGGAGAGGTCTACGAGCAGTACTTC. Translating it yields CASRPDRGEVYEQYF.

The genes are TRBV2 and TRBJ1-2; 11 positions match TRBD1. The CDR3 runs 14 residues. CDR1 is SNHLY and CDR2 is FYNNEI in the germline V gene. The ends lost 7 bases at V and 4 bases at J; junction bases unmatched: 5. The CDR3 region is CASTGTGGIYGYTF. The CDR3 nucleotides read TGTGCCAGCACAGGGACAGGGGGGATCTATGGCTACACCTTC.

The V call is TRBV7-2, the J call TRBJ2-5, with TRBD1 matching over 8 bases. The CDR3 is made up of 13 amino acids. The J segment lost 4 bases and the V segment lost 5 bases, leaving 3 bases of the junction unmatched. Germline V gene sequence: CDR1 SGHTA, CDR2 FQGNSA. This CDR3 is CASSPGTGETQYF. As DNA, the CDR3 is TGTGCCAGCAGCCCTGGGACAGGAGAGACCCAGTACTTC.

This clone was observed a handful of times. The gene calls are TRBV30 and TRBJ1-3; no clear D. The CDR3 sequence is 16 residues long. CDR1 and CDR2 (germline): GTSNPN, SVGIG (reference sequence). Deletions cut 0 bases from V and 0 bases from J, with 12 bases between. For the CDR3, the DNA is TGTGCCTGGAGTGTATATGCGGGGTCCTCTGGAAACACCATATATTTT. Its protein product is CAWSVYAGSSGNTIYF.

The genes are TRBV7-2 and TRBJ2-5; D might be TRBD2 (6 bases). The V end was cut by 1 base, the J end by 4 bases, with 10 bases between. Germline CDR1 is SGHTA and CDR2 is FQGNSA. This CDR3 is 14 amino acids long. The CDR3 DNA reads TGTGCCAGCAGCTTAGTTGGGGGAGGAGAGACCCAGTACTTC. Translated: CASSLVGGGETQYF.

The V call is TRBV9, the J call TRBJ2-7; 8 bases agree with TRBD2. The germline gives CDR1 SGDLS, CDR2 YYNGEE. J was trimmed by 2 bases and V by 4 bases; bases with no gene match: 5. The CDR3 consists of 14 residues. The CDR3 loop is CASSKTGGTYEQYF. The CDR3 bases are TGTGCCAGCAGCAAAACGGGGGGGACCTACGAGCAGTACTTC.

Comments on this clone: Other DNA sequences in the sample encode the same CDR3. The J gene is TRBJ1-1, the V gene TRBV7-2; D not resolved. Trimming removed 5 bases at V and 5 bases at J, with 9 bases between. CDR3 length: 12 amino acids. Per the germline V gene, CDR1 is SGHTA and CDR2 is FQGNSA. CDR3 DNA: TGTGCCAGCAGCCCTAGCCGTACTGAAGCTTTCTTT. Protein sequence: CASSPSRTEAFF.